This TCR beta chain was sequenced in a study of response to subunit inactivated influenza vaccine (dated by TCRdb to 2017 to 2018). About the investigation overall: Deep quantitative profiling of the T cell receptor repertoire was used in the study to follow responses to a trivalent subunit inactivated influenza vaccine. What the research found in general, with its limitations: The authors suggested that each seasonal influenza vaccination may recruit only a limited number of new T cells.

The library was made by RT-PCR. Data came from an Illumina HiSeq 2500. The public reads were reprocessed in TCRdb via fastp at Q25 and MiXCR, keeping in-frame beta chains. Duplicate CDR3 protein sequences are folded into a single record with the most common DNA and genes. The sample includes approximately 250,000 distinct CDR3 sequences, with 12% observed a single time. Together, the top ten hold approximately 7.8% of the sample. As concerns this clonotype: The target of this receptor is not known. Base qualities are not recorded, but no much larger clone differs from it by a single base.

From a lookup of the germline V gene, CDR1 and CDR2 are SNHLY and FYNNEI. The CDR3 numbers 14 residues from cysteine through phenylalanine. CDR3 DNA is the only sequence kept; it has 42 bases, read in frame from the first base. V has 7 bases trimmed and J has 4 bases trimmed; junction bases matching no gene number 8. The chain couples TRBV2 to TRBJ2-5; 8 junctional bases match TRBD1. The sequencing used non-naive T cells sorted from PBMCs, collected 14 days before vaccination. The sample's cell subset or site, from its label and the paper: memory T cell fraction. This receptor was taken from a man aged 45-65 years who received an inactivated influenza vaccine. Donor details come from another sample of the same person, matched by shared clones. CDR3 reads: CASTGQGRGETQYF. The nucleotides read TGTGCCAGCACTGGACAGGGTCGGGGAGAGACCCAGTACTTC.